This T cell receptor beta chain appears in the sequencing data of a study of breast tumors, draining lymph nodes, adjacent tissues. Axillary draining lymph nodes of breast cancer patients supplied the node samples. Each CDR3 protein gets one entry after TCRdb re-called the multiplex PCR reads with MiXCR. The data contain about 230,000 distinct CDR3 sequences, roughly 32% of them seen just once; the ten biggest clones take up around 1.5%. The trim removed 8 bases at V and 4 bases at J, leaving 6 bases unmatched. CDR3 length: 14 amino acids. CDR1 is SGHNT, CDR2 YYREEE, per germline (reference sequence).

This TCR derives from a female donor with breast cancer. Some clones in this sample may be carry-over from other donors' samples. The sample consisted of axillary lymph node tissue. The chain has TRBV5-4 and TRBJ2-3; 11 nucleotides line up with TRBD2. The CDR3: CASRLAGPPDTQYF. CDR3 in DNA: TGTGCCAGTAGACTAGCGGGGCCGCCAGATACGCAGTATTTT.